This T cell receptor beta chain appears in the sequencing data of a study of OX40 agonist ivuxolimab in advanced cancers. Systemic immunosuppression or a history of autoimmune disease excluded patients. The CDR3 is 15 residues long. The V gene's germline CDR1 is MDHEN and CDR2 SYDVKM. V lost 8 bases, J lost 3 bases, and 10 bases stayed unmatched. Only in-frame clones appear in the TCRdb table, and some are missing; sequencing was by immunoSEQ multiplex PCR. This sample has more than 50,000 clones; around 84% occur once, and the top ten carry roughly 4%. This clone has only one observation. The target antigen is unknown. Study findings and constraints: Clonal expansion was seen in CD4+ and CD8+ blood T cells by week 6 at 0.1 to 3.0 mg/kg. Among patients with partial responses at 0.1-3.0 mg/kg, clonal expansion was among the lowest.

The TCR originated in an adult with an advanced solid tumor such as melanoma, head and neck, liver or kidney cancer. V is TRBV28 and J is TRBJ2-7, with 10 bases fitting TRBD1. The specimen was CD4+ or CD8+ T cells sorted from blood, collected in a trial of the OX40 agonist ivuxolimab. CDR3 residues: CASVTGGAGGYEQYF. CDR3 bases: TGTGCCAGCGTGACAGGGGGCGCGGGAGGCTACGAGCAGTACTTC.